This T cell receptor (beta chain) appears in the sequencing data of a study of T cell responses to AZD1222 COVID-19 vaccine. Libraries were prepared by immunoSEQ multiplex PCR; TCRdb keeps only in-frame clonotypes and omits some of them. The sample lists about 190,000 clones; 87% were seen once. V was cut by 0 bases and J by 6 bases, with 15 bases left in between. The CDR3 loop spans 16 amino acids. Germline assignment: CDR1 MNHEY and CDR2 SMNVEV (reference sequence). As regards this clone: Its target is not known.

General study points: Sampling captured repertoires only after the peak T cell response. Unmutated variant regions reportedly attract nearly half of all spike-specific TCRs. It should be noted that donors were predominantly white British and more often female, and clonal diversity was possibly underestimated.

The chain joins TRBV27 to TRBJ1-5; D is possibly TRBD1 (6 bases). Sequencing was performed on peripheral blood, taken on day 0 of MenACWY control vaccination. The receptor was derived from an adult in good health. CDR3 bases: TGTGCCAGCAGTTTATCCGGGACACGGGCAGGTCAGCCCCAGCATTTT. Its translation is CASSLSGTRAGQPQHF.